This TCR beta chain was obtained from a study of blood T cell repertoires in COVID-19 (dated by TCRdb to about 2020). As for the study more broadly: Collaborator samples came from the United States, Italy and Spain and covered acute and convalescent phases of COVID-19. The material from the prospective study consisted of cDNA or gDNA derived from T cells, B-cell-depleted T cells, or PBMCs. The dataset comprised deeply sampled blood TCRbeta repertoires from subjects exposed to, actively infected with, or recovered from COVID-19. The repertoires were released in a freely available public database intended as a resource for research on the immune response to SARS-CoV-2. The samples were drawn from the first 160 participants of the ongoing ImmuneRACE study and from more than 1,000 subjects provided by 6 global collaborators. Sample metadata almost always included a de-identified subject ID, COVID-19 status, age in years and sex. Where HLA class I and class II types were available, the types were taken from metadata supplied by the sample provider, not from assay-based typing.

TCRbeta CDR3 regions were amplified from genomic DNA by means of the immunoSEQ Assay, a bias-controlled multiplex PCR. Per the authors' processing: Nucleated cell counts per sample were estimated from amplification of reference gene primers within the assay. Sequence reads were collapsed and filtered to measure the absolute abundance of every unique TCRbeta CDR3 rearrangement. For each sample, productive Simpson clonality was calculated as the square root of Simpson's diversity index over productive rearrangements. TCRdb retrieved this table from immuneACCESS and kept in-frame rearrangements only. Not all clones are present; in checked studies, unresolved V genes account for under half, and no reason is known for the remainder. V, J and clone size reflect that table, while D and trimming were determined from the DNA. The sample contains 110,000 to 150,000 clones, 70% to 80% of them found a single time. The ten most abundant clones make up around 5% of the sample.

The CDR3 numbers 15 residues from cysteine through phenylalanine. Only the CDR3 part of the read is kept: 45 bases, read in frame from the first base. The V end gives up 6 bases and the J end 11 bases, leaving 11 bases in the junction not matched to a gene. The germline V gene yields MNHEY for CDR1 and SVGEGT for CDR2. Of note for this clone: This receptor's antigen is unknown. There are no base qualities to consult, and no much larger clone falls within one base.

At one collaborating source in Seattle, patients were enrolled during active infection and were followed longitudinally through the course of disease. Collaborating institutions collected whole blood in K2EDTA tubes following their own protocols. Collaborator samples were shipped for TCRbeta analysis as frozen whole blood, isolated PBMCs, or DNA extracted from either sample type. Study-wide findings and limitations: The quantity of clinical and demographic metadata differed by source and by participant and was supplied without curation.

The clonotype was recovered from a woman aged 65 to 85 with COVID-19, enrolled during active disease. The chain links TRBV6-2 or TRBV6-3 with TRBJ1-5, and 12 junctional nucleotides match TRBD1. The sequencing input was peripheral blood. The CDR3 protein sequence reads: CASSLGTGGSGAQHF. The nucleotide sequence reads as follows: TGTGCCAGCAGCCTGGGGACAGGGGGCAGCGGGGCCCAGCATTTT.